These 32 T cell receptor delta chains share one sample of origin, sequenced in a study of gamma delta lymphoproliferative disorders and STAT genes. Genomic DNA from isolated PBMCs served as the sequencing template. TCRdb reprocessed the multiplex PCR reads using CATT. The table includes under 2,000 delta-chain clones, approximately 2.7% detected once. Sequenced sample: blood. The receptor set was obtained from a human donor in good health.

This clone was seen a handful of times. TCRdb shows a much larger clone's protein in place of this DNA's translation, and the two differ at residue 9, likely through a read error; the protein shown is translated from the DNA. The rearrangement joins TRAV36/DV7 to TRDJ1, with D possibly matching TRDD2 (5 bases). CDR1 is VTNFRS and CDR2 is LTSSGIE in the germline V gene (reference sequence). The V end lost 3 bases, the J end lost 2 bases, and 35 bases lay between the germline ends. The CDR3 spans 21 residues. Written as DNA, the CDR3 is TGTGCTGTGGGCGCTTCCGCCGAGGTCTGTGAACTCCGAGGATGGACCGATAAACTCATCTTT. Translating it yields CAVGASAEVCELRGWTDKLIF.

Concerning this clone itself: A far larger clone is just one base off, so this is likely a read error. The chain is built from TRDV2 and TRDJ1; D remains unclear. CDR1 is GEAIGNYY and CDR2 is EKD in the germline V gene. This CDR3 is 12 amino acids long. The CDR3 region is CACGTSTDKLIF. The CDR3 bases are TGTGCCTGTGGCACCTCGACCGATAAACTCATCTTT.

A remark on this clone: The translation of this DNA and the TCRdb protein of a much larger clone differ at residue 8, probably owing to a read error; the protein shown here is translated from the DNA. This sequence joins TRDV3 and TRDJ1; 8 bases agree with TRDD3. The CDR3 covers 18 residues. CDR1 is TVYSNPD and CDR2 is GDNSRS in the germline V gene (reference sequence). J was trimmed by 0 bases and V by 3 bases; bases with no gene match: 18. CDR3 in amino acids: CAFQSRTEGYEYTDKLIF. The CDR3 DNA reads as TGTGCCTTCCAATCTCGTACTGAGGGATACGAGTACACCGATAAACTCATCTTT.

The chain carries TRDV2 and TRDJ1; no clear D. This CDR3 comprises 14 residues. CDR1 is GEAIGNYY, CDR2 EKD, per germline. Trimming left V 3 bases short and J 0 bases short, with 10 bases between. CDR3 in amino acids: CACDPLRDTDKLIF. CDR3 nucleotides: TGTGCCTGTGACCCTTTGAGGGACACCGATAAACTCATCTTT.

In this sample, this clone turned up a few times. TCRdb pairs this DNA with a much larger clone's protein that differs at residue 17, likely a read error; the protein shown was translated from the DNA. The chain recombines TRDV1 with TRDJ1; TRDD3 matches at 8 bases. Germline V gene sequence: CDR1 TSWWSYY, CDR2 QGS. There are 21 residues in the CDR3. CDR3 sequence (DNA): TGTGCTCTTGGGGAACTATCTCCTACTATCGTACTGGGGGGCTACACCAATAAACTCATCTTT. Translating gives CALGELSPTIVLGGYTNKLIF.

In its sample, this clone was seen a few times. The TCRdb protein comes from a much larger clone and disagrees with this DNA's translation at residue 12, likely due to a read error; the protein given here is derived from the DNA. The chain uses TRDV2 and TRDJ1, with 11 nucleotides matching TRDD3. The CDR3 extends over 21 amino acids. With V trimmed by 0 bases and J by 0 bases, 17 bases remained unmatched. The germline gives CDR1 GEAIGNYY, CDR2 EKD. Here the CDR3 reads CACDTVGGGYANGSYTDKLIF. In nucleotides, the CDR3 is TGTGCCTGTGACACCGTGGGTGGGGGATACGCGAACGGGTCGTACACCGATAAACTCATCTTT.

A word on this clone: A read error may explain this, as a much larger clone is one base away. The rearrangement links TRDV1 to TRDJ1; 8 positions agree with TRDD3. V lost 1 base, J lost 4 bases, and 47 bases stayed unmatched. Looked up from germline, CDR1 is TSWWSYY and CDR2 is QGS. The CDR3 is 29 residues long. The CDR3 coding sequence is TGTGCTCTTGGGGAACCGAAACGCTCCACTCCGGCGAGGAAACAAAGCAAACTGGGGGCCTCCGGGGGGAGCGATAAACTCATCTTT. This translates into CALGEPKRSTPARKQSKLGASGGSDKLIF.

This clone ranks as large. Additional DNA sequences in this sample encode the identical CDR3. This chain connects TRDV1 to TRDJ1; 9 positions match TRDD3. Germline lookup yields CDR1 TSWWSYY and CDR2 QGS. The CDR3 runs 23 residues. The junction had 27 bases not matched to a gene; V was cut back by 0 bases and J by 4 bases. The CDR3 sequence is CALGELVPGGVLLRGILDDKLIF. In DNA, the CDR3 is TGTGCTCTTGGGGAACTAGTCCCCGGCGGTGTTCTCCTTCGGGGGATACTTGACGATAAACTCATCTTT.

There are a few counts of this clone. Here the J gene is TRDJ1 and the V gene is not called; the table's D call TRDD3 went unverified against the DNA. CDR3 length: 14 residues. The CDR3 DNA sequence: TGTGCTTCATTGTGCCTCCTGGGGGAGGATAAACTCATCTTT. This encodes CASLCLLGEDKLIF.

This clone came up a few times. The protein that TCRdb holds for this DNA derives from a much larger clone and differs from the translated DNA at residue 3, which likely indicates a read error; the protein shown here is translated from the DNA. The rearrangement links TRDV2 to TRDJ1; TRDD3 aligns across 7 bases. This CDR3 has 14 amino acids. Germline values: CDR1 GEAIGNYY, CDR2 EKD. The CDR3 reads CAYDPVGESDKLIF. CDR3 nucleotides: TGTGCCTATGACCCGGTGGGGGAATCCGATAAACTCATCTTT.

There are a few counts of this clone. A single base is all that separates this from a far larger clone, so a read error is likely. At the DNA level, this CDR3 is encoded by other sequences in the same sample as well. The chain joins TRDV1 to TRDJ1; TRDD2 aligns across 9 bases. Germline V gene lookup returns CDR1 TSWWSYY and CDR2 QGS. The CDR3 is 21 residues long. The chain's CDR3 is CALGEYHLPTRGIQYTDKLIF. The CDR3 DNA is TGTGCTCTTGGGGAATATCACCTTCCTACACGTGGGATTCAGTACACCGACAAACTCATCTTT.

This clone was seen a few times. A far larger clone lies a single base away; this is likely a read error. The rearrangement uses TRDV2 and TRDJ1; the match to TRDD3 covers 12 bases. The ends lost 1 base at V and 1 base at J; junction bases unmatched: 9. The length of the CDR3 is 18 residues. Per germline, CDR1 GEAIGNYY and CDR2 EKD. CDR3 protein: CACDTLAGGYAVTDKLIF. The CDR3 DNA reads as TGTGCCTGTGACACGCTAGCTGGGGGATACGCGGTCACCGATAAACTCATCTTT.

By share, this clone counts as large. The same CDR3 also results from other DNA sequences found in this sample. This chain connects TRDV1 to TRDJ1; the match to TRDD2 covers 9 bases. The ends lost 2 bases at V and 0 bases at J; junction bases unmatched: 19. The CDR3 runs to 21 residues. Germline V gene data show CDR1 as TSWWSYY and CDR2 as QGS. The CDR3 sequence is CALGEYHLPTRGIQYTDKLIF. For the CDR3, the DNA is TGTGCTCTTGGGGAATATCACCTTCCTACACGTGGGATTCAGTACACCGATAAACTCATCTTT.

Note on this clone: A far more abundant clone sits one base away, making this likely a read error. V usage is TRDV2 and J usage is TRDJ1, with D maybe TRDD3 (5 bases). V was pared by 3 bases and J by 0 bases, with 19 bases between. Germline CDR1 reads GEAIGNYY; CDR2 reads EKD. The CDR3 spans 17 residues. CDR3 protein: CACDPLVDTAYTDKLIF. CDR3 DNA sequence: TGTGCCTGTGACCCACTGGTCGACACAGCGTACACCGATAAACTCATCTTT.

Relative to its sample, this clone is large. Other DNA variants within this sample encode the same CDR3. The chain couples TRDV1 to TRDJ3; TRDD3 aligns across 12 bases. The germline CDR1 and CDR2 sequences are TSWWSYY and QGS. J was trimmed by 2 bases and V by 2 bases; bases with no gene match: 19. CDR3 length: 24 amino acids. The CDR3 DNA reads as TGTGCTCTTGGGGAAGGGGAATCTTCCTACTCGGACTGGGGGATACCCTGGGACACCCGACAGATGTTTTTC. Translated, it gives CALGEGESSYSDWGIPWDTRQMFF.

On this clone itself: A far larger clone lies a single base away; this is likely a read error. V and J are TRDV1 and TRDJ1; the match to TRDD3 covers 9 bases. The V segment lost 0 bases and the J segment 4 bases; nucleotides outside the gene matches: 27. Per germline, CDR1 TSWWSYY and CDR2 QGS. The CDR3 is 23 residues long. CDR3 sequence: CALGELIPGGVLLRGILDDKLIF. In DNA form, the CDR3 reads TGTGCTCTTGGGGAACTAATCCCCGGCGGTGTTCTCCTTCGGGGGATACTTGACGATAAACTCATCTTT.

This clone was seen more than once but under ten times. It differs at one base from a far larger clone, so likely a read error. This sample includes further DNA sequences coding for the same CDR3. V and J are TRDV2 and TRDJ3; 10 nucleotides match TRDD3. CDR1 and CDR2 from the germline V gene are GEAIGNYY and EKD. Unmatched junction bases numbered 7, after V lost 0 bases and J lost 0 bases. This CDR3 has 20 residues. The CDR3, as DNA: TGTGCCTGTGACACCGTACTGGGGGATTCAAGCTCCTGGGACACCCGACAGATGTTTTTC. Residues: CACDTVLGDSSSWDTRQMFF.

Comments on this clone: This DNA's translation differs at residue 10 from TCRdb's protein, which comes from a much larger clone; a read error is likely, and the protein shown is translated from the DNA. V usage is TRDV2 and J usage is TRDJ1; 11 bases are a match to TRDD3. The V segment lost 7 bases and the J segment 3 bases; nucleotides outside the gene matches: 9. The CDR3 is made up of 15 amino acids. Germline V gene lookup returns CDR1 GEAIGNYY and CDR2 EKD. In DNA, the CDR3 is TGTGCCTGCGTTCCGGTGGGGGATACGCCCGATAAACTCATCTTT. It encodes CACVPVGDTPDKLIF.

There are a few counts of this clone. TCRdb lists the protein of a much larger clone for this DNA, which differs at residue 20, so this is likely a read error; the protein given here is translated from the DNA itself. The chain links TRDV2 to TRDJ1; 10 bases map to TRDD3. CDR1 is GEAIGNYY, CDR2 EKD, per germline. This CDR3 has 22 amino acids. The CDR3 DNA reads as TGTGCCTGTGAGCTGCTGGGGGATAGGGTCAACAAGAGTCCGCGATACACCGATAAACCCATCTTT. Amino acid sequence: CACELLGDRVNKSPRYTDKPIF.

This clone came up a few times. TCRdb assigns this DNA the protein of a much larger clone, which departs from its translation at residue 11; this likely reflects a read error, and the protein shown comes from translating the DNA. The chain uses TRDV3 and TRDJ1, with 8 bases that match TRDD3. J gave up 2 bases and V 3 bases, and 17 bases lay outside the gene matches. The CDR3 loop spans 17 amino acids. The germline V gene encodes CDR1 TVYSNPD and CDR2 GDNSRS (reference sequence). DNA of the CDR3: TGTGCCTTCCGAGGGGGGATAACGGCCAATAATACCGATAAACTCATCTTT. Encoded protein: CAFRGGITANNTDKLIF.

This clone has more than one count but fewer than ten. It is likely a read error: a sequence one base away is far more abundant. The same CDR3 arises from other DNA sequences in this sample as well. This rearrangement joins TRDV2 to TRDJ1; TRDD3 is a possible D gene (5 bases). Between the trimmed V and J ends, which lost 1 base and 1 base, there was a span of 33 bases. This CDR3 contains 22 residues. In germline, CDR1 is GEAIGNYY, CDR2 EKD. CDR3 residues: CACDTLLVGGLGDTKATDKLIF. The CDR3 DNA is TGTGCCTGTGACACACTCCTGGTCGGCGGTCTGGGAGATACCAAGGCCACCGATAAACTCATCTTT.

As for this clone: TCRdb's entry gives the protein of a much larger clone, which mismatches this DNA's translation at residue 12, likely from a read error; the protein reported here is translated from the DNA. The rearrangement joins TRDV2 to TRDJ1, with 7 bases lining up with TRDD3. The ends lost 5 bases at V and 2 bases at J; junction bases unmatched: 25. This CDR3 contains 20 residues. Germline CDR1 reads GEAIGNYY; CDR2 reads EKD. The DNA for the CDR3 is TGTGCCTGTGTCGACCTAAGCCTAGGGGGATCTGACATTACGACCGATAAACTCATCTTT. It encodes CACVDLSLGGSDITTDKLIF.

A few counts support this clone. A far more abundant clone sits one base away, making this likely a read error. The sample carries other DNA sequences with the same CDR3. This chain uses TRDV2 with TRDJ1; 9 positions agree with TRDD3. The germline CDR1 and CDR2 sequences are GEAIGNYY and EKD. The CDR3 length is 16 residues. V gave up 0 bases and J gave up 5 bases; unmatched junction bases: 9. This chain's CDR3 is CACDTVGDTRADKLIF. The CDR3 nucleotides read TGTGCCTGTGACACCGTAGGGGATACGCGGGCTGATAAACTCATCTTT.

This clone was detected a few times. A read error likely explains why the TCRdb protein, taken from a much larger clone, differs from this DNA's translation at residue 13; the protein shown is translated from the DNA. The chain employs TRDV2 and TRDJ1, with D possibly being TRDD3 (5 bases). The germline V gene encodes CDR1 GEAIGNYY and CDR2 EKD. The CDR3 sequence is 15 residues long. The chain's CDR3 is CACDHLKQGGDKFIF. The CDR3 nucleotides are TGTGCCTGTGACCACCTCAAGCAGGGGGGCGATAAATTCATCTTT.

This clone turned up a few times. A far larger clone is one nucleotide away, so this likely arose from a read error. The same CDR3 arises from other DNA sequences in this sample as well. The CDR3: CACDHLKQGGDKLIF. In DNA, the CDR3 is TGTGCTTGTGACCACCTCAAGCAGGGGGGCGATAAACTCATCTTT. V is TRDV2 and J is TRDJ1, with D possibly being TRDD3 (5 bases). The germline gives CDR1 GEAIGNYY, CDR2 EKD. The CDR3 is 15 residues long.

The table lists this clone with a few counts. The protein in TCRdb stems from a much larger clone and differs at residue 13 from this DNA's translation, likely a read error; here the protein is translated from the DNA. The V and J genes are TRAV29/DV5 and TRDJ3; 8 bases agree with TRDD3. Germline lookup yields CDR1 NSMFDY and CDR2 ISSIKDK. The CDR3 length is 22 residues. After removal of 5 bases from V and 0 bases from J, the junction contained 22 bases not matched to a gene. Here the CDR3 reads CAAQAYVLGDWSASWDTRQMFF. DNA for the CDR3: TGTGCAGCCCAGGCGTACGTCTTGGGGGATTGGTCGGCCTCCTGGGACACCCGACAGATGTTTTTC.

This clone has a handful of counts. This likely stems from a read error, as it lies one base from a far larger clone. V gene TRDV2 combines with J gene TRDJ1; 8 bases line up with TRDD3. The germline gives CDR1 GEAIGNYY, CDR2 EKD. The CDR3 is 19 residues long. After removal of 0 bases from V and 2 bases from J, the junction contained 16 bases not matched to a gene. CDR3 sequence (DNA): TGTGCCTGTGACACCGGTACGGTTCTGAGGGATACGGGGACCGATAAACTCATCTTT. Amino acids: CACDTGTVLRDTGTDKLIF.

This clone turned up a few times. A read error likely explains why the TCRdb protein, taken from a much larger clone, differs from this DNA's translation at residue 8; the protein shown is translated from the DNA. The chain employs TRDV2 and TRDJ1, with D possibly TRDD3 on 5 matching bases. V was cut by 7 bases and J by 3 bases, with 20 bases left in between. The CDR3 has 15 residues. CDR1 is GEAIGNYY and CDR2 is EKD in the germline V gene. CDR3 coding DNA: TGTGCCTGCGTTCCGGTGGGGAATACGTCCGATAAACTCATCTTT. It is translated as CACVPVGNTSDKLIF.

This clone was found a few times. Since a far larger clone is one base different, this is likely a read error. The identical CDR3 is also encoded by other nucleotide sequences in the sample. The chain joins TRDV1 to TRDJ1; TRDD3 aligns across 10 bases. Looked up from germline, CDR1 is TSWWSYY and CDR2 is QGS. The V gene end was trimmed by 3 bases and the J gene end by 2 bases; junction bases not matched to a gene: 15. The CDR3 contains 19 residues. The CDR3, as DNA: TGTGCTCTTGGGGAGCTACCCGAACTGGGGGATGATGAGACCGATAAACTCATCTTT. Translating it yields CALGELPELGDDETDKLIF.

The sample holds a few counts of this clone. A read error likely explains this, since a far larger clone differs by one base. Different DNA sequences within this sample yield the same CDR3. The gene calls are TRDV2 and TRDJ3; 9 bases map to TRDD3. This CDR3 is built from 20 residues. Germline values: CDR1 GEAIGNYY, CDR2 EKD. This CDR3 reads CACDTIELGESSWDTRQMFF. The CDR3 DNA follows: TGTGCCTGTGACACGATCGAACTGGGGGAAAGCTCCTGGGACACCCGACAGATGTTTTTT.

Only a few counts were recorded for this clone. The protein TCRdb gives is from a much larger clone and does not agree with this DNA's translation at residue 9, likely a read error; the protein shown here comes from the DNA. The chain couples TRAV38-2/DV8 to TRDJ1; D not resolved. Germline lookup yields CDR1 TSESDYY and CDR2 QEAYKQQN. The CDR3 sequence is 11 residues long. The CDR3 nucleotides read TGTGCCCTCCTGTACACCGATAAACCCATCTTT. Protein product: CALLYTDKPIF.

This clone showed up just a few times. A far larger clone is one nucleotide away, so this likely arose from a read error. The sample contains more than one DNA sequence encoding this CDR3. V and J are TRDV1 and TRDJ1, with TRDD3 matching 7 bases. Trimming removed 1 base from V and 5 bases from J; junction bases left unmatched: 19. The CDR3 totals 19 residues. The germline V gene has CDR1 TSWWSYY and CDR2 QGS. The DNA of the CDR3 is TGTGCTCTTGGGGAACCGGCGAGGTGGATACGCGGTCGGCGGGATAAACTCATCTTT. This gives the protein CALGEPARWIRGRRDKLIF.